This T cell receptor (beta chain) was documented in a study of T-cell reconstitution after alpha-beta-depleted transplantation in children. There are a few counts of this clonotype. Antigen specificity is unknown. TCRbeta library preparation incorporated unique molecular identifiers. In TCRdb, the PCR reads were re-called with MiXCR into one record per CDR3 protein. The repertoire holds about 980,000 distinct CDR3 sequences, with less than 30% as singletons. Whole-study findings and limits: In some patients, recipient T cells and intrathymic progenitors surviving conditioning explained high day-60 diversity. At the one-year point after transplant, T-cell counts and TCRbeta diversity were found to come mostly from T cells that had been newly produced. Approximately two months post-transplant, alpha-beta T cells reportedly originated from several hundred expanded graft clones.

J was trimmed by 0 bases and V by 1 base; bases with no gene match: 11. The germline gives CDR1 SNHLY, CDR2 FYNNEI. The CDR3 spans 19 residues. The source of this sequence is a boy under three years old who had a stem cell transplant for SCID, so the T cells may come from the graft donor. The V gene is TRBV2, the J gene TRBJ2-3, with 9 nucleotides matching TRBD2. Sample: PBMCs, mostly from graft donor cells, taken 360 days after TCRalphabeta/CD19-depleted stem cell transplant. CDR3 amino acids: CASSEVEYQRGDSTDTQYF. As DNA, the CDR3 is TGTGCCAGCAGTGAAGTTGAATACCAGCGGGGGGACAGCACAGATACGCAGTATTTT.